A single sample gave rise to the 16 T cell receptor beta chains below, sequenced in a study of shared clonotypes between healthy human individuals. The protocol was immunoSEQ multiplex PCR, while the TCRdb copy is restricted to in-frame clones and leaves out a portion. The data contain millions of clones, more than 90% of them singletons. Sequencing was done on a sample of naive CD4+ T cells sorted from blood. Subset described: CD45RA+ positively selected. The receptor source for this set is a man aged 18 to 30 in good health.

V and J are TRBV7-8 and TRBJ2-7, with TRBD1 identical over 8 bases. With V trimmed by 6 bases and J by 1 base, 11 bases remained unmatched. This CDR3 comprises 16 residues. Germline loops: CDR1 SGHVS, CDR2 FQNEAQ. The CDR3 loop is CASRGRWGQVSYEQYF. The CDR3 DNA is TGTGCCAGCAGGGGCCGGTGGGGACAGGTGTCCTACGAGCAGTACTTC. Using reference TRBV7-8 and TRBJ2-7 for the parts outside the CDR3, the full variable domain is GAGVSQSPRYKVAKRGQDVALRCDPISGHVSLFWYQQALGQGPEFLTYFQNEAQLDKSGLPSDRFFAERPEGSVSTLKIQRTQQEDSAVYLCASRGRWGQVSYEQYFGPGTRLTVT.

This sequence joins TRBV7-9 and TRBJ2-7, with D possibly matching TRBD1 (6 bases). Germline CDR1 and CDR2: SEHNR and FQNEAQ (reference sequence). This CDR3 is 14 amino acids long. Trimming removed 5 bases at V and 7 bases at J, with 18 bases between. CDR3 loop: CASSPYRVGGEQYF. The CDR3 DNA reads TGTGCCAGCAGCCCCTACAGGGTGGGTGGGGAGCAGTACTTC.

The chain has TRBV19 and TRBJ1-5; no firm D call. The CDR3 is 16 residues long. V lost 0 bases to trimming and J lost 2 bases, with 11 bases between them. Germline CDR1 LNHDA, CDR2 SQIVND (reference sequence). The CDR3 nucleotides read TGTGCCAGTAGTATAGAGGCAGGCCGGGGCAATCAGCCCCAGCATTTT. It yields the protein CASSIEAGRGNQPQHF.

The gene calls are TRBV5-1 and TRBJ2-3, with D tentatively TRBD1 or TRBD2 (7 bases each). The V gene lost 3 bases and the J gene lost 3 bases, with 11 bases spanning the gap. Germline CDR1 SGHRS, CDR2 YFSETQ. There are 14 residues in the CDR3. DNA of the CDR3: TGCGCCAGCAGCTGGCAGGGGGGGACAGATACGCAGTATTTT. Its protein product is CASSWQGGTDTQYF. Variable domain in full (rest from reference TRBV5-1 and TRBJ2-3): KAGVTQTPRYLIKTRGQQVTLSCSPISGHRSVSWYQQTPGQGLQFLFEYFSETQRNKGNFPGRFSGRQFSNSRSEMNVSTLELGDSALYLCASSWQGGTDTQYFGPGTRLTVL.

In nucleotides, the CDR3 is TGTGCCAGCTCCCAGGATAGGAACGAGCAGTACTTC. It codes for CASSQDRNEQYF. The rearrangement links TRBV18 to TRBJ2-7; D gene uncertain. V was cut by 6 bases and J by 5 bases, with 11 bases left in between. Germline loops: CDR1 KGHSH, CDR2 LQKENI. The CDR3 is 12 residues long.

This chain uses TRBV5-6 with TRBJ2-5; D unresolved. CDR1 is SGHDT and CDR2 is YYEEEE in the germline V gene. This CDR3 comprises 14 residues. The V end was cut by 2 bases, the J end by 11 bases, with 19 bases between. CDR3 amino acids: CASSFSQTHYKQYF. In nucleotides, the CDR3 is TGTGCCAGCAGCTTTTCCCAGACGCACTACAAGCAGTACTTC.

This sequence joins TRBV5-1 and TRBJ1-6; TRBD1 aligns across 8 bases. CDR3 length: 16 residues. Germline loops: CDR1 SGHRS, CDR2 YFSETQ. V gave up 4 bases and J gave up 0 bases; unmatched junction bases: 3. The CDR3 here is CASSAGQGSYNSPLHF. The CDR3 bases are TGCGCCAGCAGCGCCGGACAGGGCTCCTATAATTCACCCCTCCACTTT.

The V and J genes are TRBV5-4 and TRBJ1-1; D is unresolved. V dropped 4 bases and J dropped 2 bases, with 15 bases sitting between them. The CDR3 loop spans 15 amino acids. Per germline, CDR1 SGHNT and CDR2 YYREEE (reference sequence). Here the CDR3 DNA reads TGTGCCAGCAGCCTAGACCCAACCGTCAACACTGAAGCTTTCTTT. As protein: CASSLDPTVNTEAFF.

The chain recombines TRBV5-4 with TRBJ1-1; D is ambiguous. This CDR3 contains 13 residues. V dropped 7 bases and J dropped 0 bases, with 10 bases sitting between them. CDR1 is SGHNT, CDR2 YYREEE, per germline (reference sequence). The CDR3 sequence is CASFGEMNTEAFF. The CDR3 DNA is TGTGCCAGCTTCGGGGAGATGAACACTGAAGCTTTCTTT.

V is TRBV6-1 and J is TRBJ1-3, with D possibly being TRBD1 (5 bases). CDR3 length equals 19 residues. Between the trimmed V and J ends, which lost 4 bases and 0 bases, there was a span of 22 bases. Looked up from germline, CDR1 is MNHNS and CDR2 is SASEGT. In DNA form, the CDR3 reads TGTGCCAGCAGTGGAACATACCGGGACTTAAGAAGCTCTGGAAACACCATATATTTT. Translation: CASSGTYRDLRSSGNTIYF.

The rearrangement links TRBV2 to TRBJ2-5; possible D gene TRBD1, 6 bases. The CDR3 covers 14 residues. CDR1 and CDR2 (germline): SNHLY, FYNNEI. V was clipped by 6 bases and J by 4 bases, with 15 bases between them. The CDR3 DNA reads TGTGCCAGCAGACCGGACAGTTCAGGAGAGACCCAGTACTTC. The encoded protein is CASRPDSSGETQYF.

The gene calls are TRBV5-4 and TRBJ1-6; 7 bases line up with TRBD1. CDR3 length equals 15 residues. Germline V CDR1 and CDR2: SGHNT, YYREEE (reference sequence). The V and J ends lost 1 base and 5 bases, in that order; junction bases with no gene match: 3. CDR3 coding DNA: TGTGCCAGCAGCTTGTTCGACAGGGATAATTCACCCCTCCACTTT. Amino acids: CASSLFDRDNSPLHF.

The CDR3: CASSFVRMNTEAFF. The CDR3 DNA follows: TGTGCCAGCAGCTTTGTTAGGATGAACACTGAAGCTTTCTTT. This rearrangement joins TRBV11-2 to TRBJ1-1, with D unclear. The length of the CDR3 is 14 residues. With 3 bases removed from V and 0 bases from J, the gap between germline ends came to 8 bases. The germline CDR1 and CDR2 sequences are SGHAT and FQNNGV.

The rearrangement links TRBV6-1 to TRBJ2-7; 8 positions match TRBD2. This CDR3 spans 14 amino acids. V was pared by 4 bases and J by 5 bases, with 7 bases of the junction left unmatched. The V gene's germline CDR1 is MNHNS and CDR2 SASEGT. The CDR3 coding sequence is TGTGCCAGCAGTGCGGGACTAGAGGTCCACGAGCAGTACTTC. This gives the protein CASSAGLEVHEQYF.

The chain recombines TRBV21-1 with TRBJ2-7; TRBD2 is taken as the D call from the table, unchecked against the DNA. TRBV21-1 is a pseudogene locus. CDR3 length: 12 amino acids. The CDR3 sequence: CASSKVLYEQYF. CDR3 DNA sequence: TGTGCCAGCAGCAAAGTCCTTTACGAGCAGTACTTC.

On this clone: This sample includes further DNA sequences coding for the same CDR3. The chain recombines TRBV27 with TRBJ2-7; D is possibly TRBD1 (5 bases). Germline V gene sequence: CDR1 MNHEY, CDR2 SMNVEV (reference sequence). The CDR3 runs 15 residues. V dropped 2 bases and J dropped 1 base, with 12 bases sitting between them. The CDR3 DNA follows: TGTGCCAGCAGTTTAAGCCCCGGACATTCCTACGAGCAGTACTTC. Protein sequence: CASSLSPGHSYEQYF.